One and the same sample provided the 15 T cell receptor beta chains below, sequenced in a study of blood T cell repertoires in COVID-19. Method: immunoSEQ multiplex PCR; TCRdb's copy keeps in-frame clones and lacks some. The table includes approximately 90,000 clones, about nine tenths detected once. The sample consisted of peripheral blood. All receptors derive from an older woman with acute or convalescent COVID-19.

CDR3 residues: CASSLGWAAGELFF. CDR3 sequence (DNA): TGTGCCAGCAGCTTAGGGTGGGCCGCCGGGGAGCTGTTTTTT. The rearrangement joins TRBV11-2 to TRBJ2-2, with no clear D. Germline lookup yields CDR1 SGHAT and CDR2 FQNNGV. There are 14 residues in the CDR3. V shed 1 base and J shed 6 bases, with 9 bases lying between them.

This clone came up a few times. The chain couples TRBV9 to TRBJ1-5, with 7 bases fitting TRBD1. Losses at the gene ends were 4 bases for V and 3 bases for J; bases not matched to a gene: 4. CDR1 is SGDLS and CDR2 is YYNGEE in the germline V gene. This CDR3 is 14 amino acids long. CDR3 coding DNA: TGTGCCAGCAGCCCTGGGACAGACAATCAGCCCCAGCATTTT. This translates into CASSPGTDNQPQHF. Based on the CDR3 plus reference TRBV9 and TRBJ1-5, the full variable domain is DSGVTQTPKHLITATGQRVTLRCSPRSGDLSVYWYQQSLDQGLQFLIQYYNGEERAKGNILERFSAQQFPDLHSELNLSSLELGDSALYFCASSPGTDNQPQHFGDGTRLSIL.

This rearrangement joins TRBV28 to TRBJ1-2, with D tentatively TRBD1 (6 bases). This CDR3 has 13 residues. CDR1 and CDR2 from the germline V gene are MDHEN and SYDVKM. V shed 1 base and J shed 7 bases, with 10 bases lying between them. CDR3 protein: CASSLSGAGGYTF. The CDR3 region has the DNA TGTGCCAGCAGTTTATCAGGGGCTGGTGGCTACACCTTC.

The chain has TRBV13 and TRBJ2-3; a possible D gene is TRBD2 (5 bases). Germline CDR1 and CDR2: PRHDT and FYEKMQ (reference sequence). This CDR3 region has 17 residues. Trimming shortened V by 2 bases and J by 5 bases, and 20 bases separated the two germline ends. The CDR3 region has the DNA TGTGCCAGCAGCTTAACGGCGCTAGCCAGTATGGGAGATACGCAGTATTTT. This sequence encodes CASSLTALASMGDTQYF.

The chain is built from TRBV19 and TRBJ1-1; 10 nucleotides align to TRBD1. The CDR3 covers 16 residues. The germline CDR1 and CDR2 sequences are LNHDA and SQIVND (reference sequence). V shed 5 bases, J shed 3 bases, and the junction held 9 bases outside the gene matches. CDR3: CASSPLTGGVHTEAFF. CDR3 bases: TGTGCCAGTAGTCCCCTGACAGGGGGCGTCCACACTGAAGCTTTCTTT. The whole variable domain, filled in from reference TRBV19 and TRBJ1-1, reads DGGITQSPKYLFRKEGQNVTLSCEQNLNHDAMYWYRQDPGQGLRLIYYSQIVNDFQKGDIAEGYSVSREKKESFPLTVTSAQKNPTAFYLCASSPLTGGVHTEAFFGQGTRLTVV.

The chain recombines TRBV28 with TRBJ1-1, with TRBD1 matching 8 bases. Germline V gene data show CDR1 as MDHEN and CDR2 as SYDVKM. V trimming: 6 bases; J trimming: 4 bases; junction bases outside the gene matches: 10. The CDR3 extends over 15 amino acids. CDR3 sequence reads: CASRRDQGAVTEAFF. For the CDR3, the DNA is TGTGCCAGCAGGAGGGATCAGGGGGCGGTCACTGAAGCTTTCTTT.

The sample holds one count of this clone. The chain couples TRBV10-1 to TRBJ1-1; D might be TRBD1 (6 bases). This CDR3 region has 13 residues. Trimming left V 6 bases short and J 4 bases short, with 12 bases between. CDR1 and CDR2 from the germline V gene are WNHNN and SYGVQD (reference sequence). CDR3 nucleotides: TGCGCCAGCAGCCGGGGGGCGCTCACTGAAGCTTTCTTT. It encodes CASSRGALTEAFF.

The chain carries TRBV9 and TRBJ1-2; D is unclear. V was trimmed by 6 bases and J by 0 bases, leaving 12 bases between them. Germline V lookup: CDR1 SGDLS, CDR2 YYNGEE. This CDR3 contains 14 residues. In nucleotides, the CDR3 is TGTGCCAGCACCTCCCGGGGAGCTAACTATGGCTACACCTTC. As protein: CASTSRGANYGYTF.

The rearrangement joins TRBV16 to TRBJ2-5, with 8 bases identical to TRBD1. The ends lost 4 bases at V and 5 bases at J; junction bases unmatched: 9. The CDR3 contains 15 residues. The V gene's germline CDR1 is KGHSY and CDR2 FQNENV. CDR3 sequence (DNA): TGTGCCAGCAGCCGGCAACAGGGGGTCGGGGAGACCCAGTACTTC. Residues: CASSRQQGVGETQYF.

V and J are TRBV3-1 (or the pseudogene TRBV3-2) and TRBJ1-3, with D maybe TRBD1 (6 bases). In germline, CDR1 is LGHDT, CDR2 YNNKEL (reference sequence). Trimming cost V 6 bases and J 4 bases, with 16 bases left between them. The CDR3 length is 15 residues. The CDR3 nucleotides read TGTGCCAGCAGTCCACAGGGTTCAGGGGGAAACACCATATATTTT. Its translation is CASSPQGSGGNTIYF.

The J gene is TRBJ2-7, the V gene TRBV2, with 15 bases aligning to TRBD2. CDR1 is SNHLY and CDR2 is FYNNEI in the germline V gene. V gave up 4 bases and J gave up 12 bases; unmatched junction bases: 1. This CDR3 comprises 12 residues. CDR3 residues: CASSGTSGGAYV. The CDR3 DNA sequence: TGTGCCAGCAGTGGGACTAGCGGGGGGGCGTACGTC.

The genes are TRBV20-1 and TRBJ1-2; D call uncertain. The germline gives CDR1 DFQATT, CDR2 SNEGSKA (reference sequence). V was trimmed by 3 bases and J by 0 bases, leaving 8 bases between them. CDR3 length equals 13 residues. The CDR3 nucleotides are TGCAGTGCTAGTGTAGAAGCTAACTATGGCTACACCTTC. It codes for CSASVEANYGYTF.

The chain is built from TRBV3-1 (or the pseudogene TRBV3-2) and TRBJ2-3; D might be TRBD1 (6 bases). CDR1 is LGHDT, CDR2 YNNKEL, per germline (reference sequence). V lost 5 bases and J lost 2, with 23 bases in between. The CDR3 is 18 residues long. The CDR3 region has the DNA TGTGCCAGCAGCACCAAACTTTCAACCGGGACAACCACAGATACGCAGTATTTT. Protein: CASSTKLSTGTTTDTQYF.

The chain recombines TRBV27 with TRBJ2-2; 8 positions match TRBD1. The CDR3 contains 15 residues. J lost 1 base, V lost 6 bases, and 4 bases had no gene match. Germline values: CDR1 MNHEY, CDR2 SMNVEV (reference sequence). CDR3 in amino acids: CASSPGTGNTGELFF. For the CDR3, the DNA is TGTGCCAGCAGCCCCGGGACAGGGAACACCGGGGAGCTGTTTTTT.

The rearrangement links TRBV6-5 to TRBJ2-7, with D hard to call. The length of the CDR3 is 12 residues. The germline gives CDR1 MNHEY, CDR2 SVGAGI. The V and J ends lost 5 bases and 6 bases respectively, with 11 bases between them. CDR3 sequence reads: CASSTPSGEQYF. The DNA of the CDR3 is TGTGCCAGCAGTACCCCCTCCGGCGAGCAGTACTTC.